This T cell receptor beta chain was captured in a study of neurological immune-mediated disorders. This clonotype was counted many times. Synthesis of cDNA was accomplished via 5'RACE employing 10-nucleotide random UMIs. TCRdb called the 5' RACE reads again in MiXCR, with one record for every CDR3 protein. The sample contains tens of thousands of distinct CDR3 sequences, around 3.3% of which appear only once. The CDR3 has 16 amino acids. V lost 2 bases, J lost 5 bases, and 18 bases lay in between. Germline-derived CDR1 and CDR2 are SEHNR and FQNEAQ (reference sequence). The sample was PBMCs. The chain recombines TRBV7-9 with TRBJ2-5, with D tentatively TRBD1 or TRBD2 (6 bases each). This receptor was obtained from a man aged 40-55 years with multiple sclerosis. The CDR3 protein is CASSLPSGQGRETQYF. The CDR3 region has the DNA TGTGCCAGCAGCTTACCATCAGGGCAGGGGAGGGAGACCCAGTACTTC.